Each of the 27 T cell receptor beta chains below was sequenced from the same sample in a study of T cells in Graves' hyperthyroidism and ophthalmopathy. From RNA transcripts, TCR beta CDR3 regions were amplified. TCR CDR3 regions were first amplified by RT-PCR with HTBI primers. MiXCR, run by TCRdb on the multiplex PCR reads, gives a single entry per CDR3 protein. The sample consists of about 710,000 distinct CDR3 sequences, roughly 15% of them appearing once. Sequencing was performed on blood. These receptors were collected from a man in his late teens or twenties with Graves' hyperthyroidism.

This clonotype was detected only a few times. The rearrangement links TRBV11-1 to TRBJ1-4; no definite D call. The germline V and J ends were trimmed by 0 bases and 10 bases, with 9 bases remaining between them. CDR1 and CDR2 from the germline V gene are SGHAT and FQDESV (reference sequence). This CDR3 region has 13 residues. The CDR3 nucleotides read TGTGCCAGCAGCTTAGCCCGGACGGGAAAACTGTTTTTT. It is translated as CASSLARTGKLFF.

This clonotype was recorded at least ten times. This sequence joins TRBV28 and TRBJ2-1, with no clear D. V lost 6 bases and J lost 10, with 22 bases in between. The CDR3 sequence is 15 residues long. Germline CDR1 reads MDHEN; CDR2 reads SYDVKM. CDR3 bases: TGTGCCAGCAGCTCTCCCTCTGCTGGCGGTTTAGAGCAGTTCTTC. Protein: CASSSPSAGGLEQFF.

The sample holds one count of this clonotype. This may be a read error: a much more frequent sequence differs by one nucleotide. The chain carries TRBV12-3 or TRBV12-4 and TRBJ2-3; a weak D match, TRBD1 (5 bases). The CDR3 runs to 14 residues. The CDR3 DNA reads TGTGCCAGCAGTCAAAGGCCCTTCACAGGTACGCAGTATTTT. Its translation: CASSQRPFTGTQYF.

The chain couples TRBV18 to TRBJ2-1; TRBD2 matches 7 bases. The CDR3 runs to 15 residues. The V segment lost 4 bases and the J segment 0 bases; nucleotides outside the gene matches: 3. Looked up from germline, CDR1 is KGHSH and CDR2 is LQKENI. The CDR3 loop is CASSLTSDSYNEQFF. CDR3 nucleotides: TGTGCCAGCTCACTTACTAGCGACTCCTACAATGAGCAGTTCTTC.

The CDR3 DNA sequence: TGTGCCAGCAGCATGAGTCCCGGGACAGGGGTTTATGAGCAGTACTTC. Amino acid sequence: CASSMSPGTGVYEQYF. V usage is TRBV5-5 and J usage is TRBJ2-7, with 10 positions matching TRBD1. Trimming at V came to 4 bases and at J to 7 bases, leaving 14 bases not matched to a gene. The germline gives CDR1 SGHKS, CDR2 YYEKEE (reference sequence). This CDR3 region has 16 residues.

The rearrangement joins TRBV3-1 to TRBJ2-7; possibly TRBD2 for D (6 bases). The germline CDR1 and CDR2 sequences are LGHDT and YNNKEL (reference sequence). The CDR3 spans 14 residues. V gave up 2 bases and J gave up 5 bases, with 13 bases separating them. As DNA, the CDR3 is TGTGCCAGCAGCCAAAATGCCGGGGGTCACGAGCAGTACTTC. Its protein is CASSQNAGGHEQYF.

The chain couples TRBV7-2 to TRBJ2-1, with no clear D. CDR3 size: 15 residues. The germline V and J ends were trimmed by 2 bases and 0 bases, with 8 bases remaining between them. Per the germline V gene, CDR1 is SGHTA and CDR2 is FQGNSA. The CDR3 DNA reads as TGTGCCAGCAGCTTAAACGGGCGCTCCTACAATGAGCAGTTCTTC. This gives the protein CASSLNGRSYNEQFF.

The table lists this clonotype with many counts. The J gene is TRBJ2-1, the V gene TRBV6-1; maybe TRBD2 (6 bases). V was cut by 0 bases and J by 13 bases, with 10 bases left in between. The CDR3 has 12 amino acids. CDR1 MNHNS and CDR2 SASEGT come from the germline V gene. DNA of the CDR3: TGTGCCAGCAGTGAAGCGTTACTAGCCCAGTTCTTC. Residues: CASSEALLAQFF.

The chain uses TRBV6-1 and TRBJ2-3; D might be TRBD2 (5 bases). The CDR3 is 15 residues long. V was pared by 7 bases and J by 1 base, with 15 bases between. Germline CDR1 MNHNS, CDR2 SASEGT. In DNA, the CDR3 is TGTGCCAGCATGAAACGGGGTTTCGGCACAGATACGCAGTATTTT. It yields the protein CASMKRGFGTDTQYF.

The genes are TRBV3-2 and TRBJ1-5; TRBD1, as called in the table, went unchecked against the DNA. TRBV3-2 is assigned pseudogene status. The CDR3 is 16 residues long. The CDR3 DNA sequence: TGTGCCAGCAGCCAAGCCCGGACAGGGAAAAATCAGCCCCAGCATTTT. Translating it yields CASSQARTGKNQPQHF.

V gene TRBV27 combines with J gene TRBJ2-7; D uncertain. V was shortened by 5 bases and J by 5 bases, with 10 bases between the two germline ends. The CDR3 totals 12 residues. Per the germline V gene, CDR1 is MNHEY and CDR2 is SMNVEV (reference sequence). CDR3 DNA: TGTGCCAGCAGTGACCTGGTGGACGAGCAGTACTTC. This gives the protein CASSDLVDEQYF.

This chain connects TRBV13 to TRBJ2-3, with D possibly matching TRBD1 (5 bases). V was clipped by 6 bases and J by 2 bases, with 9 bases between them. The CDR3 has 13 residues. Germline V lookup: CDR1 PRHDT, CDR2 FYEKMQ (reference sequence). This CDR3 reads CASRLTVTDTQYF. The DNA of the CDR3 is TGTGCCAGCAGATTGACAGTCACAGATACGCAGTATTTT.

This clonotype showed up just a few times. This chain joins TRBV20-1 and TRBJ2-7, with D perhaps matching TRBD2 (5 bases). Looked up from germline, CDR1 is DFQATT and CDR2 is SNEGSKA (reference sequence). This CDR3 spans 11 amino acids. CDR3 coding DNA: TGCAGCGTGAGGGTTAACTACGAGCAGTACTTC. Protein: CSVRVNYEQYF.

The genes are TRBV20-1 and TRBJ2-7; a possible D gene is TRBD1 (6 bases). V was shortened by 0 bases and J by 3 bases, with 12 bases between the two germline ends. In germline, CDR1 is DFQATT, CDR2 SNEGSKA (reference sequence). This CDR3 contains 14 residues. For the CDR3, the DNA is TGCAGTGCTAGAGAGATTGGGGGCGGCTACGAGCAGTACTTC. This gives the protein CSAREIGGGYEQYF.

The CDR3 nucleotides are TGCAGTGCTAGAGAACTAGCGGGAGGAGTATGGACCTACGAGCAGTACTTC. It specifies CSARELAGGVWTYEQYF. This sequence joins TRBV20-1 and TRBJ2-7; the match to TRBD2 covers 12 bases. Germline CDR1 is DFQATT and CDR2 is SNEGSKA (reference sequence). With 0 bases clipped from V and 2 bases from J, the junction kept 8 bases outside the gene matches. The CDR3 runs to 17 residues.

About this clonotype itself: This may stem from a read error, because a much larger clone lies one nucleotide away. The rearrangement uses TRBV12-3 or TRBV12-4 and TRBJ2-2; D is unclear. Trimming took 5 bases from V and 4 from J, leaving 11 bases between them. The CDR3 runs 14 residues. The CDR3 region has the DNA TGTGCCAGCAGTAATGCCGTGGGCACCGGGGAGCTGTTTTTT. Protein: CASSNAVGTGELFF.

This clonotype came up many times. The chain couples TRBV28 to TRBJ2-7; 7 nucleotides match TRBD1. The CDR3 covers 15 residues. Germline CDR1 is MDHEN and CDR2 is SYDVKM. V was pared by 5 bases and J by 0 bases, with 7 bases of the junction left unmatched. CDR3: CASSPEYRGSYEQYF. DNA of the CDR3: TGTGCCAGCAGTCCCGAGTACAGGGGCTCCTACGAGCAGTACTTC.

V is TRBV7-2 and J is TRBJ2-5, with D hard to call. V was pared by 3 bases and J by 0 bases, with 8 bases between. The CDR3 has 14 residues. Per the germline V gene, CDR1 is SGHTA and CDR2 is FQGNSA. The CDR3: CASSLTPYQETQYF. CDR3 nucleotide sequence: TGTGCCAGCAGCTTGACTCCGTACCAAGAGACCCAGTACTTC.

About this clonotype itself: No conserved phenylalanine or tryptophan is present at the end of the CDR3, so a read error is the likely explanation. The chain recombines TRBV27 with TRBJ2-5; the D is unclear. Per germline, CDR1 MNHEY and CDR2 SMNVEV (reference sequence). The CDR3 covers 13 residues. Trimming took 1 base from V and 2 from J, leaving 5 bases between them. Here the CDR3 reads CASSLYRQETQYL. The CDR3 DNA sequence: TGTGCCAGCAGTTTATACAGACAAGAGACCCAGTACCTC.

The J gene is TRBJ2-7, the V gene TRBV7-2, with 7 bases lining up with TRBD2. CDR1 is SGHTA, CDR2 FQGNSA, per germline. The CDR3 runs to 13 residues. With V trimmed by 2 bases and J by 4 bases, 2 bases remained unmatched. CDR3 protein: CASSLTSDYEQYF. The CDR3 DNA is TGTGCCAGCAGCTTAACTAGCGATTACGAGCAGTACTTC. The whole variable domain, filled in from reference TRBV7-2 and TRBJ2-7, reads GAGVSQSPSNKVTEKGKDVELRCDPISGHTALYWYRQSLGQGLEFLIYFQGNSAPDKSGLPSDRFSAERTGGSVSTLTIQRTQQEDSAVYLCASSLTSDYEQYFGPGTRLTVT.

The sample holds many counts of this clonotype. This chain uses TRBV18 with TRBJ2-7, with D possibly matching TRBD2 (6 bases). The V gene's germline CDR1 is KGHSH and CDR2 LQKENI. The length of the CDR3 is 14 residues. Trimming removed 5 bases at V and 5 bases at J, with 16 bases between. The DNA of the CDR3 is TGTGCCAGCTCAGACCCCGGAGGGAACCACGAGCAGTACTTC. Translating it yields CASSDPGGNHEQYF.

This clonotype was detected ten times or more. The rearrangement joins TRBV7-9 to TRBJ2-7; 9 bases fit TRBD1. The trim removed 5 bases at V and 6 bases at J, leaving 2 bases unmatched. Germline CDR1 is SEHNR and CDR2 is FQNEAQ (reference sequence). The CDR3 extends over 12 amino acids. The CDR3 is CASSMDRGEQYF. The DNA for the CDR3 is TGTGCCAGCAGCATGGACAGGGGCGAGCAGTACTTC. Supplemented by reference TRBV7-9 and TRBJ2-7, the full variable domain reads DTGVSQNPRHKITKRGQNVTFRCDPISEHNRLYWYRQTLGQGPEFLTYFQNEAQLEKSRLLSDRFSAERPKGSFSTLEIQRTEQGDSAMYLCASSMDRGEQYFGPGTRLTVT.

This clonotype was counted a few times. The chain combines TRBV6-1 with TRBJ1-2; D is possibly TRBD1 (6 bases). The CDR3 consists of 14 residues. Germline assignment: CDR1 MNHNS and CDR2 SASEGT. Trimming took 0 bases from V and 8 from J, leaving 13 bases between them. In nucleotides, the CDR3 is TGTGCCAGCAGTGAAGCTGTAAGGGGGAGCGGCTACACCTTC. Its translation: CASSEAVRGSGYTF.

This chain joins TRBV20-1 and TRBJ2-3, with D uncertain. This CDR3 contains 16 residues. V shed 6 bases and J shed 2 bases, with 21 bases lying between them. Germline V gene sequence: CDR1 DFQATT, CDR2 SNEGSKA (reference sequence). The CDR3 coding sequence is TGCAGTGCCGGGTCCCTTTCTAGGGCCTACACAGATACGCAGTATTTT. Its translation is CSAGSLSRAYTDTQYF.

The rearrangement uses TRBV28 and TRBJ2-5, with 8 bases identical to TRBD2. Germline V gives CDR1 MDHEN, CDR2 SYDVKM. Trimming took 6 bases from V and 3 from J; bases not matched to a gene: 6. The CDR3 runs to 14 residues. The chain's CDR3 is CASRRGAVEETQYF. Here the CDR3 DNA reads TGTGCCAGCAGGCGGGGGGCGGTGGAAGAGACCCAGTACTTC.

This clonotype occurred many times. The rearrangement uses TRBV3-1 and TRBJ2-2, with 7 nucleotides matching TRBD1. CDR1 is LGHDT and CDR2 is YNNKEL in the germline V gene (reference sequence). Germline trimming cut 1 base from V and 4 bases from J; bases unmatched to any gene: 3. The CDR3 spans 15 residues. As DNA, the CDR3 is TGTGCCAGCAGCCAAGCAGGGGGTGGCACCGGGGAGCTGTTTTTT. Protein sequence: CASSQAGGGTGELFF.

This sequence joins TRBV4-3 and TRBJ1-6, with 8 bases that match TRBD1. Losses at the gene ends were 4 bases for V and 4 bases for J; bases not matched to a gene: 3. This CDR3 is 15 amino acids long. Per the germline V gene, CDR1 is LGHNA and CDR2 is YSLEER. The CDR3: CASSPGQDYNSPLHF. The CDR3 DNA sequence: TGCGCCAGCAGCCCGGGACAGGATTATAATTCACCCCTCCACTTT.